This TCR beta chain comes out of a study of blood T cell repertoires in COVID-19. Looking at the study overall: Donors in the United States, Italy and Spain gave samples during acute or convalescent COVID-19. T cells, B-cell-depleted T cells, or PBMCs supplied cDNA or gDNA.

Produced via immunoSEQ multiplex PCR; TCRdb's table is partial and in-frame only. The repertoire holds 350,000 to 450,000 clones, around 92% seen once, with 1.7% in the top ten. V shed 1 base and J shed 5 bases, with 16 bases lying between them. CDR1 is LGHDT, CDR2 YNNKEL, per germline (reference sequence). The CDR3 spans 16 residues. Enrollees, about 18 to 89 years old, lived in 24 US areas. Sample: PBMCs or T cells enriched from blood (not recorded which). This sequence joins TRBV3-1 (or the pseudogene TRBV3-2) and TRBJ2-3, with D hard to call. The sequence was obtained from a woman younger than 45 who had recovered from COVID-19. The CDR3 here is CASSQADGAQGDTQYF. As DNA, the CDR3 is TGTGCCAGCAGCCAAGCAGACGGAGCCCAAGGAGATACGCAGTATTTT.